This T cell receptor beta chain was retrieved from a study of CD8 T cells in ankylosing spondylitis. Study-level findings and limits: Blood from ankylosing spondylitis patients appeared to carry a characteristic roughly 8-variant TCR beta motif. Enrichment of disease-linked clones was reportedly significant in matched ankylosing spondylitis synovial fluid. Existing reports had already noted some motif variants in reactive arthritis synovial fluid and blood. Within peripheral blood, clones linked to disease were CD8+ and relatively rare.

Preparation of TCR beta libraries was done by quantitative 5'-RACE with molecular barcodes. TCRdb ran MiXCR on the 5' RACE reads and lists one entry per CDR3 protein. The profile shows roughly 440,000 distinct CDR3 sequences, over 15% of them singletons. This clonotype was seen a handful of times. What it recognizes is unknown. The CDR3 length is 15 residues. Trimming shortened V by 2 bases and J by 0 bases, and 11 bases separated the two germline ends. Germline lookup yields CDR1 SGHTA and CDR2 FQGNSA. V gene TRBV7-2 combines with J gene TRBJ2-7; maybe TRBD1 (5 bases). The sample taken for sequencing was blood, either unsorted or a sorted T cell fraction (not recorded which). This sequence was found in a male donor with ankylosing spondylitis. This chain's CDR3 is CASSLNKGRSYEQYF. The CDR3 nucleotides are TGTGCCAGCAGCTTAAATAAGGGGCGCTCCTACGAGCAGTACTTC.